This TCR beta chain comes out of a study of CD8+ T cells in alopecia areata. Study summary: Among treated patients, oral tofacitinib was administered at 5 to 10 mg twice daily. Treated patients' severity was scored by percentage of affected scalp area.

Following RNA extraction, reverse transcription yielded cDNA that acted as the sequencing template. Using immunoSEQ multiplex PCR, the repertoire was profiled, and TCRdb retains in-frame clones only, with some absent. This sample yields 150,000 to 250,000 clones, of which 58% are seen a single time; 5.5% belongs to the top ten. Treatment denoted: oral pan-JAK inhibitor, 5-10 mg twice daily. Researchers took lesional scalp punch biopsies and peripheral blood from people who were alopecia areata patients. Worth noting for this clone: Its target is not known.

Notes on the study in general: Besides other cells, scalp samples also yield sequences of resident alphabeta T cells from normal skin.

The specimen comprised CD4+ T cells sorted from blood, sampled at week 24, from a patient treated with tofacitinib. This sequence originates from a human donor with alopecia areata.

As DNA, the CDR3 is TGCAGCGCAGTCAAGGGTGAAAAACTGTTTTTT. Encoded protein: CSAVKGEKLFF. The chain combines TRBV29-1 with TRBJ1-4; no firm D call. Deletions cut 7 bases from V and 7 bases from J, with 10 bases between. The CDR3 totals 11 residues. Per germline, CDR1 SQVTM and CDR2 ANQGSEA.